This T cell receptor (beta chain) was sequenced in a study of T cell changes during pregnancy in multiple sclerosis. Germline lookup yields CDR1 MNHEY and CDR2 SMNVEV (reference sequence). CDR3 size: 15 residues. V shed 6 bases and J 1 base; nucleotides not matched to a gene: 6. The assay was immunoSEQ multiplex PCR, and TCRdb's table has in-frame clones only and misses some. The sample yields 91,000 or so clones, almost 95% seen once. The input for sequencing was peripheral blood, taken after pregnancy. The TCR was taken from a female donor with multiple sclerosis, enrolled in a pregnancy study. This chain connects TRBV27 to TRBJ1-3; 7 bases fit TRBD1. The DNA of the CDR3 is TGTGCCAGCAGGGATACACAGGGGTCTGGAAACACCATATATTTT. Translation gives CASRDTQGSGNTIYF.